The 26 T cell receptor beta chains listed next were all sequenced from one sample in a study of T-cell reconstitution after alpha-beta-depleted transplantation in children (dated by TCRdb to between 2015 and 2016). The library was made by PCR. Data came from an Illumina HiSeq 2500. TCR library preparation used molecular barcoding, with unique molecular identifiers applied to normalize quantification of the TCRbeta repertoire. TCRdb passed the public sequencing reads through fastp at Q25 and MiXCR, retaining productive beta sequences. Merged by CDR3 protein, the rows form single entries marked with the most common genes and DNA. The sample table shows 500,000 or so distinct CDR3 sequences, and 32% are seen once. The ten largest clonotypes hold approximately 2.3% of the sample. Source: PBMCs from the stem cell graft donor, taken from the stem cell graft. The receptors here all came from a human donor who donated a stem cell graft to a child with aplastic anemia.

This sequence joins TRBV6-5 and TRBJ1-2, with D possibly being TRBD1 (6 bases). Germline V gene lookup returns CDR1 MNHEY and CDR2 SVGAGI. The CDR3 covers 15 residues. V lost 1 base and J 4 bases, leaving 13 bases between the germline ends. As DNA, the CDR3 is TGTGCCAGCAGTTACTTAACAGGGCTACCCTATGGCTACACCTTC. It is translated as CASSYLTGLPYGYTF.

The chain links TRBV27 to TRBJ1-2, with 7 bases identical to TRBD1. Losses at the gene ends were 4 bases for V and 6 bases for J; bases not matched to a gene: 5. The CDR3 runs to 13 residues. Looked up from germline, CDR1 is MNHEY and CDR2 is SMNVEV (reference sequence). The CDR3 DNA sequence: TGTGCCAGCAGTTCACAGGGGCCCCATGGCTACACCTTC. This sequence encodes CASSSQGPHGYTF.

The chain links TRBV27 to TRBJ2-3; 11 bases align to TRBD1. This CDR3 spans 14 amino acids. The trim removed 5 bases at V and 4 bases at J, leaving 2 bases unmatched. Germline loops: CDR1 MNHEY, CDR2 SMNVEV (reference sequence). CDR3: CASSRDRGSDTQYF. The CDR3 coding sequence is TGTGCCAGCAGTAGGGACAGGGGGTCAGATACGCAGTATTTT.

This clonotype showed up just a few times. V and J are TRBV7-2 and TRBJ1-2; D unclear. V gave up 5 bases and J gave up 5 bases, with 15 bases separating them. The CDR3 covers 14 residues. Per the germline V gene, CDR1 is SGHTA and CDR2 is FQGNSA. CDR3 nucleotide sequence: TGTGCCAGCAGCGACTCGGCAGGCTCATATGGCTACACCTTC. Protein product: CASSDSAGSYGYTF. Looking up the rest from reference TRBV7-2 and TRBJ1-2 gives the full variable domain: GAGVSQSPSNKVTEKGKDVELRCDPISGHTALYWYRQSLGQGLEFLIYFQGNSAPDKSGLPSDRFSAERTGGSVSTLTIQRTQQEDSAVYLCASSDSAGSYGYTFGSGTRLTVV.

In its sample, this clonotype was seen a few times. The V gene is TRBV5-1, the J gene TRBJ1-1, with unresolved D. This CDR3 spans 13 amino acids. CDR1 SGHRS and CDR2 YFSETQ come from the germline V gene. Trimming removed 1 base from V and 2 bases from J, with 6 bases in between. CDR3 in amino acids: CASSLHINTEAFF. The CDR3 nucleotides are TGCGCCAGCAGCTTGCATATCAACACTGAAGCTTTCTTT.

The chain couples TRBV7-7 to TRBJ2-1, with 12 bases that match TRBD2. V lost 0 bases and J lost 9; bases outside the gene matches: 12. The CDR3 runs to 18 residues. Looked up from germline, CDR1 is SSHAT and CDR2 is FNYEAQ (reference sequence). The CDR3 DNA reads TGTGCCAGCAGCTTAGCCACTAGCGGGAGGTTCTTTGGGGGTGAGCAGTTCTTC. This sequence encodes CASSLATSGRFFGGEQFF. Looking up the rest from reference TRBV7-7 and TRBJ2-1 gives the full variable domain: GAGVSQSPRYKVTKRGQDVTLRCDPISSHATLYWYQQALGQGPEFLTYFNYEAQPDKSGLPSDRFSAERPEGSISTLTIQRTEQRDSAMYRCASSLATSGRFFGGEQFFGPGTRLTVL.

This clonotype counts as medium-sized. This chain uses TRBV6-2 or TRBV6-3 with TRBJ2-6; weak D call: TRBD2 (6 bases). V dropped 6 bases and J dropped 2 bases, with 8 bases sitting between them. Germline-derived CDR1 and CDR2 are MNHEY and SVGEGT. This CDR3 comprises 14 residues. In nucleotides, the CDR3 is TGTGCCAGCAGCTCGGGGGCTGGGGCCAACGTCCTGACTTTC. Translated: CASSSGAGANVLTF.

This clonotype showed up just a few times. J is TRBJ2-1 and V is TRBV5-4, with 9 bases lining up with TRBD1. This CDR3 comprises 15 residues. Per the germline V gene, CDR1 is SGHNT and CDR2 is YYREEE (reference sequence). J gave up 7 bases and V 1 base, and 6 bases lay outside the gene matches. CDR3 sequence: CASSLSRTGENEQFF. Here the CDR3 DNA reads TGTGCCAGCAGCTTGTCCCGGACAGGGGAAAATGAGCAGTTCTTC.

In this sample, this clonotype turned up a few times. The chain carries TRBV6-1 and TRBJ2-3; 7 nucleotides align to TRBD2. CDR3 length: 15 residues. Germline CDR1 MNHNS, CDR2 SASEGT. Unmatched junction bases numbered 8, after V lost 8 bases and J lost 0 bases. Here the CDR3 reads CASGRVGSSTDTQYF. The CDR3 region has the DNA TGTGCCAGCGGGAGGGTCGGATCTAGCACAGATACGCAGTATTTT.

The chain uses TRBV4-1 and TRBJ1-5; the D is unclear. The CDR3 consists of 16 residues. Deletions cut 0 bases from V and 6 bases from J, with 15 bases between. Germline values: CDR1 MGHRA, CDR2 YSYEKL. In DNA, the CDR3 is TGCGCCAGCAGCCAAGATTTGGCAGTTCTACGTCAGCCCCAGCATTTT. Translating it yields CASSQDLAVLRQPQHF.

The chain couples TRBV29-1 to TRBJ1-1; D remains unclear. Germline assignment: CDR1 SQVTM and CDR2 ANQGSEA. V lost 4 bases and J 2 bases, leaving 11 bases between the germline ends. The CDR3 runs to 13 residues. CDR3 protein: CSVVIGGNTEAFF. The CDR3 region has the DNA TGCAGCGTTGTGATAGGAGGAAACACTGAAGCTTTCTTT. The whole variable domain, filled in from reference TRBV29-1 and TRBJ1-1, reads SAVISQKPSRDICQRGTSLTIQCQVDSQVTMMFWYRQQPGQSLTLIATANQGSEATYESGFVIDKFPISRPNLTFSTLTVSNMSPEDSSIYLCSVVIGGNTEAFFGQGTRLTVV.

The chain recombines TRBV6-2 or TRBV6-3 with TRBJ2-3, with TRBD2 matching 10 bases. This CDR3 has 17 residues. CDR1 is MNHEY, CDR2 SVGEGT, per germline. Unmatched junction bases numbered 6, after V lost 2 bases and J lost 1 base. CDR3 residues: CASSYGTSGTRTDTQYF. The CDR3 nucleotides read TGTGCCAGCAGTTACGGAACTAGCGGGACTCGCACAGATACGCAGTATTTT.

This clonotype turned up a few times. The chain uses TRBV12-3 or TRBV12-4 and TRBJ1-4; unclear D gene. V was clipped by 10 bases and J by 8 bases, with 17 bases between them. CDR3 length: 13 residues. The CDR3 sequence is CATKEGGSEKLFF. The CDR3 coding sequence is TGTGCCACCAAAGAAGGAGGGTCCGAAAAACTGTTTTTT.

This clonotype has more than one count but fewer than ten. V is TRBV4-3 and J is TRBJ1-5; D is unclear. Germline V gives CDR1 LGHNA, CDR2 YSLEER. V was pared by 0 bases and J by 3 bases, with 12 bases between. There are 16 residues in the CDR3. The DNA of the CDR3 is TGCGCCAGCAGCCAAGATTGGCCCGAGATCAATCAGCCCCAGCATTTT. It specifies CASSQDWPEINQPQHF.

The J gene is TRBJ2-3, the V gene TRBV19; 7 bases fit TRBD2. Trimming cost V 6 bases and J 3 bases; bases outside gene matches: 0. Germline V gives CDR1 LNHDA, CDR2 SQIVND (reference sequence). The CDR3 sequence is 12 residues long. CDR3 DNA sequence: TGTGCCAGTAGCGGGAGGACAGATACGCAGTATTTT. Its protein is CASSGRTDTQYF.

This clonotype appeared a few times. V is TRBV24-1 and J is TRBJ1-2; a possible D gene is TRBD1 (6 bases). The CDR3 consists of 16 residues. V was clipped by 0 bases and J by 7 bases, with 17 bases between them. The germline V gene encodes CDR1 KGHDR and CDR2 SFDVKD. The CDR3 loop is CATSDLGDTSFSGYTF. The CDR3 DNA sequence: TGTGCCACCAGTGATTTGGGGGACACAAGCTTTAGTGGCTACACCTTC.

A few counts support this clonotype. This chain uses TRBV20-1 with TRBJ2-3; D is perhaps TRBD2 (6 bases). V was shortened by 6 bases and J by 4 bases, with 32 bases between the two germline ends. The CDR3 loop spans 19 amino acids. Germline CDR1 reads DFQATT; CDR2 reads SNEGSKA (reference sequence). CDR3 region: CSAGRRHGKNPSSPDTQYF. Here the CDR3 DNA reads TGCAGTGCGGGGAGGCGACACGGAAAAAACCCTTCTTCCCCAGATACGCAGTATTTT.

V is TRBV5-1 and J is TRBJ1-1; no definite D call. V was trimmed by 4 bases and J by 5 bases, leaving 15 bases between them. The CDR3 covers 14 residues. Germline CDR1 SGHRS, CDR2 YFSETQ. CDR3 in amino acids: CASSAGSTRTEAFF. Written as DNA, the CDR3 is TGCGCCAGCAGCGCCGGGTCTACGAGGACTGAAGCTTTCTTT.

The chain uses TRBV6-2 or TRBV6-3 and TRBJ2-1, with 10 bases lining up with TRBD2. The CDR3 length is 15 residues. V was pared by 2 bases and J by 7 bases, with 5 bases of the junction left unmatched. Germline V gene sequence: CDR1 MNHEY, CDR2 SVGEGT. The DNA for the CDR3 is TGTGCCAGCAGTTACGTAGCGGGAGGTAGAAATGAGCAGTTCTTC. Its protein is CASSYVAGGRNEQFF.

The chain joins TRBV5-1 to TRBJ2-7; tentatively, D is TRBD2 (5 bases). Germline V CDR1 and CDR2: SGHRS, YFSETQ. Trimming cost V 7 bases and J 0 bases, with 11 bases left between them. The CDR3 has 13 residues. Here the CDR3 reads CASGREASYEQYF. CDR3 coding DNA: TGCGCCAGCGGCCGGGAAGCCTCCTACGAGCAGTACTTC.

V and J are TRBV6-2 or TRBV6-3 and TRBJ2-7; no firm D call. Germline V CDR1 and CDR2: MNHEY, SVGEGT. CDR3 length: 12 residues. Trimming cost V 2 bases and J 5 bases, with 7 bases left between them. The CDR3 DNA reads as TGTGCCAGCAGTTACGTCGGTCACGAGCAGTACGTC. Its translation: CASSYVGHEQYV.

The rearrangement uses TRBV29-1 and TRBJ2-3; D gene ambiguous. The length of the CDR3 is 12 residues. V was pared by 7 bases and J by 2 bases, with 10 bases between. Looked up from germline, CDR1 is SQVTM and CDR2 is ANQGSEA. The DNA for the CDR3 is TGCAGCGCCCTCGGAGCCACAGATACGCAGTATTTT. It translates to CSALGATDTQYF.

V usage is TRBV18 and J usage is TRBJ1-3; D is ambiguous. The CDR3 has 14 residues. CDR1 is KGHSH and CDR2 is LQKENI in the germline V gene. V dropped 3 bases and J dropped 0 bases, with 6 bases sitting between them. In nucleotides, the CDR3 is TGTGCCAGCTCACCCGGTTTCTCTGGAAACACCATATATTTT. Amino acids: CASSPGFSGNTIYF.

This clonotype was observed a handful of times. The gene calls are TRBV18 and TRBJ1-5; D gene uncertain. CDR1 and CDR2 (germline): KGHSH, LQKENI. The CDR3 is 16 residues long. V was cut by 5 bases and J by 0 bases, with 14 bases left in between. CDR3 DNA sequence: TGTGCCAGCTCATTCACGGCAGATTATAGCAATCAGCCCCAGCATTTT. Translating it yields CASSFTADYSNQPQHF.

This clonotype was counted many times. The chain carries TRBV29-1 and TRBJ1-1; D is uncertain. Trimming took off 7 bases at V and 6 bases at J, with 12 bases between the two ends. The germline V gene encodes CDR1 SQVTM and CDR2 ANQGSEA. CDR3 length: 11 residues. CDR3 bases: TGCAGCGGGGGAACGGGCCCTGAAGCTTTCTTT. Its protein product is CSGGTGPEAFF.

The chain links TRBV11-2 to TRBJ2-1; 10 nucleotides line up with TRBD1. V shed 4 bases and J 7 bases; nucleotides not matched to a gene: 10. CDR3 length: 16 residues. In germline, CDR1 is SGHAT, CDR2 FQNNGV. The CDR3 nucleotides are TGTGCCAGCAGCTCATTCGACAGGGGGCGCGGGAATGAGCAGTTCTTC. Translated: CASSSFDRGRGNEQFF.